This T cell receptor beta chain was retrieved from a study of cytomegalovirus exposure and HLA in healthy donors. Germline trimming cut 3 bases from V and 3 bases from J; bases unmatched to any gene: 5. Germline-derived CDR1 and CDR2 are MGHRA and YSYEKL. The CDR3 length is 15 residues. Primers included in the PCR were 60 Vbeta and 13 Jbeta primers. Sequenced by immunoSEQ multiplex PCR; TCRdb stores in-frame clones only, minus some. The sample includes roughly 160,000 clones, roughly 85% of them seen just once. This chain links TRBV4-1 with TRBJ1-2; the match to TRBD1 covers 9 bases. The source material was PBMCs. This clonotype was obtained from a woman younger than 45 in good health and CMV-seronegative. CDR3 nucleotides: TGCGCCAGCAGCCACCCGACAGGGGGATACTATGGCTACACCTTC. This codes for CASSHPTGGYYGYTF.